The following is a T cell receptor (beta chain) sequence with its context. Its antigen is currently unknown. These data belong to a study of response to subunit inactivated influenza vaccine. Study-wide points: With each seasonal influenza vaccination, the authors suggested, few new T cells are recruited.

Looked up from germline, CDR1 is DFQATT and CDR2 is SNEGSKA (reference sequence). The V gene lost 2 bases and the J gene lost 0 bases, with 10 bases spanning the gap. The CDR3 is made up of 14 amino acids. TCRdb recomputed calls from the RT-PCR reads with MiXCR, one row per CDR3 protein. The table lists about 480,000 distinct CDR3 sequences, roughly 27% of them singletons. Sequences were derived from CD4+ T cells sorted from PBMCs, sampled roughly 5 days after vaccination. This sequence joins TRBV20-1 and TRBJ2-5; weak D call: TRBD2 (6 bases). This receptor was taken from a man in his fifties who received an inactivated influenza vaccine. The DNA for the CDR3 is TGCAGTGCTAGAATGGGGAGGTACCAAGAGACCCAGTACTTC. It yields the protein CSARMGRYQETQYF.